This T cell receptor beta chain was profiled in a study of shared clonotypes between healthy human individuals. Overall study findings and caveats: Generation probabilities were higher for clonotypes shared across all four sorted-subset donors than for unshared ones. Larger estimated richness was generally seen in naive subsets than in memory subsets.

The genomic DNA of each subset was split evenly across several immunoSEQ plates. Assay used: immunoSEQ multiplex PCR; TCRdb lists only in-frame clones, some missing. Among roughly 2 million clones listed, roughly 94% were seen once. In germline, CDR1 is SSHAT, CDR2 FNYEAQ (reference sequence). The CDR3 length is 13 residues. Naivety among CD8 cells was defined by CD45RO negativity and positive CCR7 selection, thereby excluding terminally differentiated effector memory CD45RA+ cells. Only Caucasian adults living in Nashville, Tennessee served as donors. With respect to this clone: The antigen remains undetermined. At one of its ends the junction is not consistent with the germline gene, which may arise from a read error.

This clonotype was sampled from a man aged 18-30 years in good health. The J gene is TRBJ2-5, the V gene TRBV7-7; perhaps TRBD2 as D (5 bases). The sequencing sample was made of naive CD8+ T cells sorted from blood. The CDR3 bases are TGTGCTAGCAGCTTAGAGGGCCCAGGGACCCAGTACTTC. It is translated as CASSLEGPGTQYF.